This T cell receptor beta chain was recorded in a study of T-cell memory formation after mild COVID-19. Study in general: The study found TCR clusters largely donor specific.

With regard to this clonotype: Its specificity is unknown.

CDR1 and CDR2 from the germline V gene are SGDLS and YYNGEE. The V end lost 0 bases, the J end lost 3 bases, and 15 bases lay between the germline ends. This CDR3 has 16 residues. Study-wide findings and caveats: Contracting clones from day 15 to 85 showed balanced CD4/CD8; later expanders favored CD4+.

TCRdb reprocessed the 5' RACE reads with MiXCR, giving one entry per CDR3 protein. Of about 290,000 distinct CDR3 sequences detected, roughly 15% appear once; the ten largest clones hold more than 20%. J is TRBJ2-5 and V is TRBV9, with D tentatively TRBD1 (6 bases). Sequenced: PBMCs or a T cell subset sorted from them (not recorded which). The sequence was collected from a man between 18 and 29 years old who had mild COVID-19 (a few samples of this study predate the infection). Cell type and time point are not known. CDR3 loop: CASSVGLRDTEETQYF. The CDR3 DNA is TGTGCCAGCAGCGTAGGACTCCGGGACACTGAAGAGACCCAGTACTTC.